The 30 T cell receptor beta chains below come from one sample, sequenced in a study of identifying expanded T cells in peripheral blood. Sequencing used immunoSEQ multiplex PCR; TCRdb keeps in-frame clones, though not all of them. The repertoire consists of roughly 96,000 clones, with around 90% occurring once and the leading ten covering approximately 5.4%. Material for sequencing was blood. These receptors came from a person aged 18 to 75 in good health.

The chain links TRBV1 to TRBJ1-2; no check of the table's D call, TRBD1, against the DNA was made. TRBV1 is a pseudogene locus. The CDR3 totals 14 residues. The CDR3 bases are TGCACCAGCAGCCTATATAGGGGTCCCTATGGCTACACCTTC. This sequence encodes CTSSLYRGPYGYTF.

V and J are TRBV18 and TRBJ1-1, with a tentative D call TRBD1 (5 bases). The V gene lost 6 bases and the J gene lost 1 base, with 15 bases spanning the gap. Germline V gives CDR1 KGHSH, CDR2 LQKENI. The CDR3 covers 15 residues. CDR3 bases: TGTGCCAGCTCCGAGTCCTCGGACAAGAACACTGAAGCTTTCTTT. This sequence encodes CASSESSDKNTEAFF. Full variable domain (remainder filled in from reference TRBV18 and TRBJ1-1): NAGVMQNPRHLVRRRGQEARLRCSPMKGHSHVYWYRQLPEEGLKFMVYLQKENIIDESGMPKERFSAEFPKEGPSILRIQQVVRGDSAAYFCASSESSDKNTEAFFGQGTRLTVV.

The count of this clone is one. The genes are TRBV10-1 and TRBJ2-5; perhaps TRBD2 as D (6 bases). Germline loops: CDR1 WNHNN, CDR2 SYGVQD (reference sequence). The CDR3 covers 12 residues. V was cut by 2 bases and J by 5 bases, with 6 bases left in between. In nucleotides, the CDR3 is TGCGCCAGCAGTGAGGGGAGGGAGACCCAGTACTTC. This encodes CASSEGRETQYF.

The chain uses TRBV19 and TRBJ1-1; 7 bases map to TRBD1. Germline V lookup: CDR1 LNHDA, CDR2 SQIVND (reference sequence). The CDR3 is 14 amino acids. The V segment lost 2 bases and the J segment 2 bases; nucleotides outside the gene matches: 2. CDR3 DNA sequence: TGTGCCAGTAGTATAACAGGGGCCAACACTGAAGCTTTCTTT. The encoded protein is CASSITGANTEAFF.

CDR3 sequence reads: CASSVEGAGHPSYEQYF. DNA for the CDR3: TGTGCCAGCAGCGTAGAAGGGGCGGGGCACCCCTCCTACGAGCAGTACTTC. V is TRBV9 and J is TRBJ2-7, with D possibly matching TRBD2 (6 bases). In germline, CDR1 is SGDLS, CDR2 YYNGEE. Trimming shortened V by 0 bases and J by 0 bases, and 16 bases separated the two germline ends. The CDR3 is 17 residues long. The variable domain in full, with the rest retrieved from reference TRBV9 and TRBJ2-7, is DSGVTQTPKHLITATGQRVTLRCSPRSGDLSVYWYQQSLDQGLQFLIQYYNGEERAKGNILERFSAQQFPDLHSELNLSSLELGDSALYFCASSVEGAGHPSYEQYFGPGTRLTVT.

This clone was seen just once. The chain combines TRBV6-5 with TRBJ1-1; the D is unclear. V lost 0 bases to trimming and J lost 1 base, with 9 bases between them. The CDR3 is 15 residues long. Per germline, CDR1 MNHEY and CDR2 SVGAGI. CDR3 region: CASSYSGYKNTEAFF. The CDR3 region has the DNA TGTGCCAGCAGTTACTCGGGATACAAGAACACTGAAGCTTTCTTT.

The chain is built from TRBV30 and TRBJ2-3, with 7 bases lining up with TRBD2. The CDR3 sequence is 15 residues long. From germline, CDR1 is GTSNPN and CDR2 SVGIG (reference sequence). V shed 2 bases and J 2 bases; nucleotides not matched to a gene: 7. For the CDR3, the DNA is TGTGCCTGGAGTTGGGGGGGACTTAACACAGATACGCAGTATTTT. This sequence encodes CAWSWGGLNTDTQYF.

The chain combines TRBV12-5 with TRBJ1-1; D remains unclear. The V and J ends lost 6 bases and 5 bases respectively, with 7 bases between them. This CDR3 spans 11 amino acids. CDR1 is LGHNT and CDR2 is FRNRAP in the germline V gene. CDR3 nucleotides: TGTGCTAGTGGCTCGAGGACTGAAGCTTTCTTT. It specifies CASGSRTEAFF.

This clone was observed a single time. This chain uses TRBV5-1 with TRBJ2-2, with 9 bases that match TRBD1. Germline V gives CDR1 SGHRS, CDR2 YFSETQ. With V trimmed by 3 bases and J by 6 bases, 6 bases remained unmatched. This CDR3 spans 15 amino acids. CDR3 nucleotides: TGCGCCAGCAGCTCGGGACAGGGTCCGGCCGGGGAGCTGTTTTTT. This gives the protein CASSSGQGPAGELFF. Variable domain in full (rest from reference TRBV5-1 and TRBJ2-2): KAGVTQTPRYLIKTRGQQVTLSCSPISGHRSVSWYQQTPGQGLQFLFEYFSETQRNKGNFPGRFSGRQFSNSRSEMNVSTLELGDSALYLCASSSGQGPAGELFFGEGSRLTVL.

V gene TRBV5-4 combines with J gene TRBJ1-1; no reliable D call. Germline CDR1 and CDR2: SGHNT and YYREEE (reference sequence). The CDR3 runs 14 residues. Trimming pared 4 bases from V and 1 base from J, leaving 11 bases between. The CDR3 DNA sequence: TGTGCCAGCAGCCCGAACGGGAGGAACACTGAAGCTTTCTTT. This sequence encodes CASSPNGRNTEAFF. Looking up the rest from reference TRBV5-4 and TRBJ1-1 gives the full variable domain: ETGVTQSPTHLIKTRGQQVTLRCSSQSGHNTVSWYQQALGQGPQFIFQYYREEENGRGNFPPRFSGLQFPNYSSELNVNALELDDSALYLCASSPNGRNTEAFFGQGTRLTVV.

The rearrangement uses TRBV14 and TRBJ2-1, with 10 bases matching TRBD1. The germline V gene encodes CDR1 SGHDN and CDR2 FVKESK. This CDR3 has 16 residues. The V gene end was trimmed by 4 bases and the J gene end by 7 bases; junction bases not matched to a gene: 10. The CDR3 sequence is CASSPRDRGLVNEQFF. Written as DNA, the CDR3 is TGTGCCAGCAGCCCCCGGGACAGGGGTTTGGTTAATGAGCAGTTCTTC. Drawing the rest from reference TRBV14 and TRBJ2-1, the complete variable domain is EAGVTQFPSHSVIEKGQTVTLRCDPISGHDNLYWYRRVMGKEIKFLLHFVKESKQDESGMPNNRFLAERTGGTYSTLKVQPAELEDSGVYFCASSPRDRGLVNEQFFGPGTRLTVL.

This clone was recorded only once. The chain links TRBV7-6 to TRBJ2-3, with 13 bases fitting TRBD2. There are 18 residues in the CDR3. The ends lost 5 bases at V and 4 bases at J; junction bases unmatched: 12. CDR1 and CDR2 (germline): SGHVS, FNYEAQ. The CDR3 region has the DNA TGTGCCAGCAGCCCCCGACTAGCGGGAGGCCTCCACCCAGATACGCAGTATTTT. Protein product: CASSPRLAGGLHPDTQYF.

The chain carries TRBV30 and TRBJ1-5; TRBD1 might be the D (5 bases). V was pared by 3 bases and J by 2 bases, with 11 bases between. This CDR3 contains 14 residues. Germline V CDR1 and CDR2: GTSNPN, SVGIG (reference sequence). CDR3 DNA sequence: TGTGCCTGGAGGGGGGGTTCGGGCAATCAGCCCCAGCATTTT. It encodes CAWRGGSGNQPQHF.

V is TRBV7-7 and J is TRBJ2-1; TRBD1 matches 8 bases. Germline V gene lookup returns CDR1 SSHAT and CDR2 FNYEAQ (reference sequence). This CDR3 is 16 amino acids long. Trimming cost V 1 base and J 0 bases; bases outside gene matches: 2. This CDR3 reads CASSLGDRSSYNEQFF. The CDR3 coding sequence is TGTGCCAGCAGCTTAGGGGACAGGAGCTCCTACAATGAGCAGTTCTTC. Combining the CDR3 with reference TRBV7-7 and TRBJ2-1 gives the whole variable domain GAGVSQSPRYKVTKRGQDVTLRCDPISSHATLYWYQQALGQGPEFLTYFNYEAQPDKSGLPSDRFSAERPEGSISTLTIQRTEQRDSAMYRCASSLGDRSSYNEQFFGPGTRLTVL.

The gene calls are TRBV18 and TRBJ2-5; no firm D call. The CDR3 has 15 residues. Germline CDR1 reads KGHSH; CDR2 reads LQKENI. V lost 3 bases and J 5 bases, leaving 16 bases between the germline ends. CDR3 DNA: TGTGCCAGCTCACCGAATAAATTGGCCCAGGAGACCCAGTACTTC. Protein product: CASSPNKLAQETQYF.

This chain joins TRBV7-2 and TRBJ2-7; D is unresolved. Germline V gene sequence: CDR1 SGHTA, CDR2 FQGNSA. This CDR3 has 14 residues. The germline V and J ends were trimmed by 2 bases and 1 base, with 9 bases remaining between them. CDR3 nucleotide sequence: TGTGCCAGCAGCTTACCGGCAGCATCCTACGAGCAGTACTTC. Amino acids: CASSLPAASYEQYF.

The chain recombines TRBV19 with TRBJ2-5, with 7 positions matching TRBD2. CDR1 is LNHDA and CDR2 is SQIVND in the germline V gene (reference sequence). V dropped 2 bases and J dropped 5; count of bases not matched to a gene: 11. This CDR3 has 16 amino acids. CDR3 nucleotide sequence: TGTGCCAGTAGTATATTGGGGGAGGGCCTGTATGAGACCCAGTACTTC. This codes for CASSILGEGLYETQYF.

J is TRBJ2-7 and V is TRBV2; D tentatively reads TRBD1 or TRBD2 (6 bases each). This CDR3 is built from 14 residues. Trimming took off 10 bases at V and 0 bases at J, with 16 bases between the two ends. Germline CDR1 is SNHLY and CDR2 is FYNNEI. This CDR3 is CATKLGGSSYEQYF. DNA for the CDR3: TGTGCCACCAAATTGGGGGGCTCCTCCTACGAGCAGTACTTC.

This clone has only one observation. This chain joins TRBV10-2 and TRBJ1-5; D is undetermined. CDR3 size: 14 residues. Germline V gene data show CDR1 as WSHSY and CDR2 as SAAADI. V lost 0 bases and J 5 bases, leaving 8 bases between the germline ends. Here the CDR3 DNA reads TGCGCCAGCAGTGAGTCGGGCGGGGATCAGCCCCAGCATTTT. This codes for CASSESGGDQPQHF.

CDR3 protein: CATSSTSGYEQYF. CDR3 nucleotide sequence: TGTGCCACCAGCAGCACTAGCGGCTACGAGCAGTACTTC. The genes are TRBV15 and TRBJ2-7, with 8 bases fitting TRBD2. This CDR3 region has 13 residues. Germline V gene data show CDR1 as LNHNV and CDR2 as YYDKDF (reference sequence). Germline trimming cut 3 bases from V and 3 bases from J; bases unmatched to any gene: 1. Full variable domain (outside the CDR3, taken from reference TRBV15 and TRBJ2-7): DAMVIQNPRYQVTQFGKPVTLSCSQTLNHNVMYWYQQKSSQAPKLLFHYYDKDFNNEADTPDNFQSRRPNTSFCFLDIRSPGLGDTAMYLCATSSTSGYEQYFGPGTRLTVT.

This rearrangement joins TRBV4-2 to TRBJ1-2; D is unresolved. Germline V gene data show CDR1 as LGHNA and CDR2 as YNFKEQ. This CDR3 comprises 17 residues. V lost 0 bases to trimming and J lost 4 bases, with 18 bases between them. The chain's CDR3 is CASSQDMVGKAVYGYTF. Here the CDR3 DNA reads TGTGCCAGCAGCCAAGATATGGTCGGAAAAGCAGTCTATGGCTACACCTTC.

The CDR3 DNA sequence: TGTGCCAGTAGTATAGCGCTACAGGGGAGCAATCAGCCCCAGCATTTT. Translation gives CASSIALQGSNQPQHF. V is TRBV19 and J is TRBJ1-5, with 7 bases fitting TRBD1. CDR1 LNHDA and CDR2 SQIVND come from the germline V gene (reference sequence). This CDR3 contains 16 residues. J gave up 1 base and V 1 base, and 4 bases lay outside the gene matches.

The chain combines TRBV9 with TRBJ2-5, with TRBD2 identical over 13 bases. CDR1 and CDR2 from the germline V gene are SGDLS and YYNGEE. The trim removed 3 bases at V and 5 bases at J, leaving 1 base unmatched. This CDR3 contains 14 residues. CDR3 in amino acids: CASSGGLAGETQYF. CDR3 sequence (DNA): TGTGCCAGCAGCGGGGGACTAGCGGGGGAGACCCAGTACTTC.

CDR3 nucleotide sequence: TGTGCCAGCAGCCTCCGGAGCAGCTACTATGGCTACACCTTC. This gives the protein CASSLRSSYYGYTF. The genes are TRBV28 and TRBJ1-2; D is unclear. The CDR3 is 14 amino acids. V dropped 6 bases and J dropped 3 bases, with 14 bases sitting between them. Germline values: CDR1 MDHEN, CDR2 SYDVKM.

J is TRBJ1-1 and V is TRBV21-1. TRBV21-1 is an annotated pseudogene. CDR3 size: 13 residues. In DNA, the CDR3 is TGTGCCAGCAGCTTAGGCAGATTACTTGAAGCTTTCTTT. Its translation is CASSLGRLLEAFF.

V and J are TRBV5-1 and TRBJ2-1, with TRBD2 matching over 7 bases. CDR1 and CDR2 (germline): SGHRS, YFSETQ. Losses at the gene ends were 7 bases for V and 4 bases for J; bases not matched to a gene: 8. This CDR3 has 14 amino acids. CDR3 bases: TGCGCCAGCGGGCCGGCGGGGGAGTACAATGAGCAGTTCTTC. The encoded protein is CASGPAGEYNEQFF.

The CDR3 loop is CASSRGTPTGNQPQHF. CDR3 DNA sequence: TGTGCCAGCAGTCGCGGGACCCCCACGGGCAATCAGCCCCAGCATTTT. This chain links TRBV6-6 with TRBJ1-5; a possible D gene is TRBD1 (5 bases). The V gene lost 5 bases and the J gene lost 2 bases, with 16 bases spanning the gap. The length of the CDR3 is 16 residues. CDR1 is MNHNY and CDR2 is SVGAGI in the germline V gene (reference sequence).

This rearrangement joins TRBV9 to TRBJ2-1; tentatively, D is TRBD2 (6 bases). The V and J ends lost 6 bases and 4 bases respectively, with 20 bases between them. The germline V gene has CDR1 SGDLS and CDR2 YYNGEE. The CDR3 runs to 16 residues. CDR3 sequence (DNA): TGTGCCAGCACCGTTTCGGGGGATACCGCATACAATGAGCAGTTCTTC. Protein: CASTVSGDTAYNEQFF.

The chain is built from TRBV9 and TRBJ2-2, with D possibly matching TRBD2 (6 bases). Germline values: CDR1 SGDLS, CDR2 YYNGEE. This CDR3 comprises 16 residues. Between the trimmed V and J ends, which lost 3 bases and 6 bases, there was a span of 18 bases. CDR3 loop: CASSAILALGAGELFF. The DNA for the CDR3 is TGTGCCAGCAGCGCGATTCTAGCGCTGGGTGCCGGGGAGCTGTTTTTT.

A note on this clone: At the DNA level, this CDR3 is encoded by other sequences in the same sample as well. The genes are TRBV7-2 and TRBJ2-7; TRBD2 is a possible D gene (6 bases). The germline CDR1 and CDR2 sequences are SGHTA and FQGNSA. Trimming removed 1 base at V and 3 bases at J, with 10 bases between. CDR3 length: 14 amino acids. The CDR3 nucleotides are TGTGCCAGCAGCTTAGTGTCCGGGAGCTACGAGCAGTACTTC. It translates to CASSLVSGSYEQYF.